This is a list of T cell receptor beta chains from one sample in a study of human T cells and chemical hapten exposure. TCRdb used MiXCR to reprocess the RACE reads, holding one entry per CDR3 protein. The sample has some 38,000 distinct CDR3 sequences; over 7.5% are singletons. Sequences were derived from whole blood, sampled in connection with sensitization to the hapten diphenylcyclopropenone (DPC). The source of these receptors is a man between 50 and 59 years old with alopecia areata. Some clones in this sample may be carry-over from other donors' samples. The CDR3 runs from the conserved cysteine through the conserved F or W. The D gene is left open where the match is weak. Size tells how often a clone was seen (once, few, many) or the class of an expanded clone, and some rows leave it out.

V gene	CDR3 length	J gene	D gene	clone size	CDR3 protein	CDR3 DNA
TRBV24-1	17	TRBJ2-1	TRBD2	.	CATSDRASGDRDNEQFF	TGTGCCACCAGTGATAGGGCTAGCGGGGATAGAGACAATGAGCAGTTCTTC
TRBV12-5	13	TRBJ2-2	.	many	CASGFSNTGELFF	TGTGCTAGTGGTTTCAGTAACACCGGGGAGCTGTTTTTT
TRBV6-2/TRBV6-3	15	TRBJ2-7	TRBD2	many	CASSVLAGGAYEQYF	TGTGCCAGCAGTGTCTTAGCGGGAGGAGCCTACGAGCAGTACTTC
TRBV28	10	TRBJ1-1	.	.	CASSVTEAFF	TGTGCCAGCAGTGTAACCGAAGCTTTCTTT
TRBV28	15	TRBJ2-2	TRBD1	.	CASSPGQGWSGELFF	TGTGCCAGCAGTCCCGGACAGGGTTGGTCCGGGGAGCTGTTTTTT
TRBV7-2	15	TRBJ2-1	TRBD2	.	CASSKSGSSYNEQFF	TGTGCCAGCAGCAAAAGCGGGAGCTCCTACAATGAGCAGTTCTTC
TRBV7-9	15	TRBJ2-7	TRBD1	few	CASSQKPGQYYEQYF	TGTGCCAGCAGCCAAAAGCCGGGACAGTACTACGAGCAGTACTTC
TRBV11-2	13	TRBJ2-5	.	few	CASSQGTTETQYF	TGTGCCAGCAGCCAAGGGACAACAGAGACCCAGTACTTC
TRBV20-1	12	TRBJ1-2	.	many	CSANSGGYGYTF	TGCAGTGCAAACTCAGGAGGGTATGGCTACACCTTC
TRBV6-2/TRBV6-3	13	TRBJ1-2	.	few	CASRGDTLEGYTF	TGTGCCAGCAGAGGGGACACATTAGAAGGCTACACCTTC
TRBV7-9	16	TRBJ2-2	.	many	CASSFDRTVNTGELFF	TGTGCCAGCAGCTTTGACCGGACAGTGAACACCGGGGAGCTGTTTTTT
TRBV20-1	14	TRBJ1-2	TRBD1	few	CSATRQGGYYGYTF	TGCAGTGCTACCCGACAGGGGGGGTACTATGGCTACACCTTC
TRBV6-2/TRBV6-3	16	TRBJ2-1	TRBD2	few	CASSSRGGTSYNEQFF	TGTGCCAGCAGTTCACGGGGCGGGACTAGCTACAATGAGCAGTTCTTC
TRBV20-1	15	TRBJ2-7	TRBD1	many	CKTGTGVPSSGEQYF	TGCAAAACCGGGACAGGGGTCCCCTCCTCGGGCGAGCAGTACTTC
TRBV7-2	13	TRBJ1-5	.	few	CASSLGLNQPQHF	TGTGCCAGCAGCTTAGGCCTTAATCAGCCCCAGCATTTT
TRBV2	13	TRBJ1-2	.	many	CASSGNGFYGYTF	TGTGCCAGCAGTGGAAACGGGTTCTATGGCTACACCTTC
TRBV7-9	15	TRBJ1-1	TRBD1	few	CASSSTGGGQTEAFF	TGTGCCAGCAGCTCTACAGGGGGCGGGCAGACTGAAGCTTTCTTT
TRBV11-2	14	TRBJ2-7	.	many	CASSPIPSVSEQYF	TGTGCCAGCAGCCCAATCCCCTCTGTATCCGAGCAGTACTTC